The count of the clone carrying this T cell receptor (beta chain) is one. What it binds is not known. Prepared TCR beta cDNA libraries contained unique molecular identifiers. Each CDR3 protein gets one entry after TCRdb re-called the PCR reads with MiXCR. The sample lists about 500,000 distinct CDR3 sequences; around 40% were seen once. After removal of 2 bases from V and 1 base from J, the junction contained 1 base not matched to a gene. This CDR3 is 16 amino acids long. Germline lookup yields CDR1 SGHVS and CDR2 FNYEAQ. The data derive from a study of post-analysis software for immune sequencing data. Study-level findings and limits: With TRBV5-6, TRBV5-1 and TRBV20-1 included, about five TRBV segments were more frequent in patients than in controls.

The V and J genes are TRBV7-6 and TRBJ2-3, with 12 bases identical to TRBD2. This sequence originates from a girl aged 5 to 17 with multiple sclerosis. The sample comprised blood. CDR3 loop: CASSLRTSGGTDTQYF. In DNA form, the CDR3 reads TGTGCCAGCAGCTTAAGGACTAGCGGGGGCACAGATACGCAGTATTTT.